The source of this T cell receptor beta chain is a study of T cell changes during pregnancy in multiple sclerosis. V was clipped by 3 bases and J by 6 bases, with 18 bases between them. The CDR3 length is 16 residues. Germline assignment: CDR1 SNHLY and CDR2 FYNNEI. Measured with immunoSEQ multiplex PCR; TCRdb has only the in-frame clones, and not every one. The table lists about 30,000 clones, around nine tenths of them singletons. Specimen: CD8+ T cells from peripheral blood mononuclear cells, collected before pregnancy. The sequence came from a female donor with multiple sclerosis, enrolled in a pregnancy study. This chain joins TRBV2 and TRBJ2-1, with D perhaps matching TRBD2 (6 bases). CDR3 nucleotides: TGTGCCAGCAGTGAGGATCCGGGAGCCTGGGGCAATGAGCAGTTCTTC. Encoded protein: CASSEDPGAWGNEQFF.